A selection of T cell receptor beta chains follows, all from one sample in a study of T cell changes during pregnancy in multiple sclerosis. The repertoire was sequenced with immunoSEQ multiplex PCR; TCRdb's copy has only in-frame clones and lacks some. The data contain approximately 44,000 clones, 75% to 95% of them singletons. The source was CD4+ T cells from peripheral blood mononuclear cells, collected before pregnancy. These receptor sequences come from a female donor with multiple sclerosis, enrolled in a pregnancy study. Each CDR3 is given with its conserved first and last residue. Fields, in order: V gene, clone size, D gene, J gene, CDR3 DNA, CDR3 protein. A D gene is named only where the DNA matches it firmly. Expanded clones get a size class; other rows say once, few or many, or leave the size out.

TRBV2	-	TRBD2	TRBJ2-2	TGTGCCAGCACCCTAGGCGGGGGGGCCGGGGAGCTGTTTTTT	CASTLGGGAGELFF
TRBV4-1	-	-	TRBJ1-4	TGCGCCAGCAGCCAAGAAAGGGGCAATGTTGAAAAACTGTTTTTT	CASSQERGNVEKLFF
TRBV4-2	-	TRBD1	TRBJ1-5	TGTGCCAGCAGCCAAGAGGGGACAGGGGTCGGGTTGCCCCAGCATTTT	CASSQEGTGVGLPQHF
TRBV7-2	-	-	TRBJ2-7	TGTGCCAGCAGCGCCAGCTACGAGCAGTACTTC	CASSASYEQYF
TRBV6-5	few	TRBD1	TRBJ1-2	TGTGCCAGCAGTACGGACAGGAATGGCTACACCTTC	CASSTDRNGYTF
TRBV9	-	-	TRBJ2-5	TGTGCCAGCAGCGCGGCGGGACAGCCGATAGAGACCCAGTACTTC	CASSAAGQPIETQYF
TRBV2	-	TRBD1	TRBJ1-3	TGTGCCAGCCAAATACTATACCCGACAGGGGGATATGGAAACACCATATATTTT	CASQILYPTGGYGNTIYF
TRBV5-4	-	TRBD2	TRBJ2-1	TGTGCCAGCAGGGCGGGGGGCGCCGATCCCTACAATGAGCAGTTCTTC	CASRAGGADPYNEQFF
TRBV10-1	once	TRBD2	TRBJ2-5	TGCGCCAGCTCCCAAGGGACTAGCGGGAGTAGGGAGACCCAGTACTTC	CASSQGTSGSRETQYF
TRBV6-5	-	-	TRBJ2-7	TGTGCCACCCCTTTCCCCCCGGGACACGACCGCGAGCAGTACTTC	CATPFPPGHDREQYF
TRBV2	-	TRBD1	TRBJ1-5	TGTGCCAGCAGTCTCCGGGACAGGGCAGGCCAGCCCCAGCATTTT	CASSLRDRAGQPQHF
TRBV5-1	-	TRBD1	TRBJ2-7	TGCGCCAGCAGCCAAGGGACAGGAACTACGCAGCAGTACTTC	CASSQGTGTTQQYF
TRBV7-9	once	TRBD1	TRBJ1-1	TGTGCCAGCAGCACAGGACAGGGTTATACTGAAGCTTTCTTT	CASSTGQGYTEAFF
TRBV5-5	-	-	TRBJ2-1	TGTGCCAGCAGCTTAATAGGGGAAGGTGAGCAGTTCTTC	CASSLIGEGEQFF
TRBV13	-	TRBD1	TRBJ2-7	TGTGCCAGCAGGGCCTCGGGACAGGGCTACGAGCAGTACTTC	CASRASGQGYEQYF
TRBV7-2	-	-	TRBJ2-3	TGTGCCAGCAGCCGGAGGGGGGGGTCTAGCACAGATACGCAGTATTTT	CASSRRGGSSTDTQYF
TRBV10-3	once	-	TRBJ2-1	TGTGCCATCAGTGATCCAGGGACATATAGGCAGTTCTTC	CAISDPGTYRQFF
TRBV7-8	-	-	TRBJ2-1	TGTGCCAGCAGCTTAGCTGGCAGTACCTACAATGAGCAGTTCTTC	CASSLAGSTYNEQFF